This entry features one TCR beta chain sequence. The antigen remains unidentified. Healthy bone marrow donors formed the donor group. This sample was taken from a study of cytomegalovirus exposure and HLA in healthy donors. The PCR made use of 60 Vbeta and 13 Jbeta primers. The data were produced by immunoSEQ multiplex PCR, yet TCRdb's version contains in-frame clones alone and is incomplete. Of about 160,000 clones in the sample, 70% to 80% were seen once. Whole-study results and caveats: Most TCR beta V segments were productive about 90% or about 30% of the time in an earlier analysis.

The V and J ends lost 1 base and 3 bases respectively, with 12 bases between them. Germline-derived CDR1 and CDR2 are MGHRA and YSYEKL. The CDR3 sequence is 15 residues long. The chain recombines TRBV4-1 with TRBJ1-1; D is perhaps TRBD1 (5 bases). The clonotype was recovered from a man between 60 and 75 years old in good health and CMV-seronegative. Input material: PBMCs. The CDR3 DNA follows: TGCGCCAGCAGCCAAGGACAGACGAGCGACACTGAAGCTTTCTTT. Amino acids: CASSQGQTSDTEAFF.